These 27 T cell receptor beta chains were sequenced from one sample in a study of blood T cell repertoires in COVID-19. TCRdb's table, derived via immunoSEQ multiplex PCR, lists solely in-frame clones and lacks some. The table shows 200,000 to 300,000 clones, with about 90% occurring only once. Sequences were obtained from PBMCs or T cells enriched from blood (not recorded which). These receptors originate from a woman aged 40 to 50 who had been exposed to COVID-19.

This chain links TRBV11-2 with TRBJ1-6; D not resolved. CDR1 and CDR2 (germline): SGHAT, FQNNGV. V lost 0 bases, J lost 7 bases, and 13 bases lay in between. There are 16 residues in the CDR3. The CDR3 DNA sequence: TGTGCCAGCAGCTTAGATCCACGCCGGGGAAATTCACCCCTCCACTTT. Translated: CASSLDPRRGNSPLHF.

The V and J genes are TRBV7-2 and TRBJ1-2; a weak D match, TRBD1 (5 bases). Germline V gives CDR1 SGHTA, CDR2 FQGNSA. The CDR3 is 14 residues long. V was cut by 1 base and J by 8 bases, with 14 bases left in between. CDR3 sequence: CASSLGGQGRGYTF. DNA for the CDR3: TGTGCCAGCAGCTTAGGTGGTCAGGGTCGCGGCTACACCTTC.

This chain uses TRBV11-3 with TRBJ2-1; a weak D match, TRBD2 (7 bases). Per the germline V gene, CDR1 is SGHNT and CDR2 is YENEEA. This CDR3 has 16 amino acids. V was trimmed by 4 bases and J by 8 bases, leaving 21 bases between them. The CDR3 protein is CASSSRGVKGGDEQFF. The DNA of the CDR3 is TGTGCCAGCAGCTCCCGGGGGGTGAAGGGGGGAGATGAGCAGTTCTTC.

J is TRBJ1-2 and V is TRBV28; D is ambiguous. The CDR3 contains 12 residues. CDR1 and CDR2 from the germline V gene are MDHEN and SYDVKM. Deletions cut 5 bases from V and 2 bases from J, with 6 bases between. As DNA, the CDR3 is TGTGCCAGCAGTCCAGTAAACTATGGCTACACCTTC. This sequence encodes CASSPVNYGYTF.

The chain recombines TRBV19 with TRBJ1-2; D may be TRBD1 (5 bases). Trimming removed 5 bases at V and 5 bases at J, with 18 bases between. The CDR3 has 15 residues. Germline V CDR1 and CDR2: LNHDA, SQIVND (reference sequence). CDR3 sequence: CASSLTQVSAYGYTF. The CDR3 nucleotides are TGTGCCAGTAGTTTAACACAGGTATCGGCGTATGGCTACACCTTC.

The genes are TRBV19 and TRBJ1-1; D gene uncertain. Between the trimmed V and J ends, which lost 5 bases and 6 bases, there was a span of 19 bases. Germline assignment: CDR1 LNHDA and CDR2 SQIVND (reference sequence). The CDR3 sequence is 15 residues long. CDR3 amino acids: CASSETGVDNSEAFF. The CDR3 nucleotides read TGTGCCAGTAGTGAAACCGGGGTGGATAATTCTGAAGCTTTCTTT.

Only one count was recorded for this clone. The chain recombines TRBV19 with TRBJ1-2, with D unresolved. The CDR3 covers 13 residues. V was pared by 3 bases and J by 2 bases, with 7 bases between. CDR1 and CDR2 from the germline V gene are LNHDA and SQIVND (reference sequence). The CDR3 nucleotides read TGTGCCAGTAGTATCCGGTCGAACTATGGCTACACCTTC. Amino acids: CASSIRSNYGYTF.

The chain is built from TRBV19 and TRBJ1-5; D may be TRBD1 (6 bases). Trimming left V 4 bases short and J 3 bases short, with 19 bases between. This CDR3 is built from 17 residues. Looked up from germline, CDR1 is LNHDA and CDR2 is SQIVND (reference sequence). CDR3 in amino acids: CASSTRRTGQSNQPQHF. The CDR3 nucleotides read TGTGCCAGTAGTACCAGGAGGACTGGACAGTCCAATCAGCCCCAGCATTTT.

The chain uses TRBV5-1 and TRBJ2-5; D is perhaps TRBD2 (7 bases). This CDR3 region has 16 residues. Germline V lookup: CDR1 SGHRS, CDR2 YFSETQ. V lost 2 bases and J lost 3, with 17 bases in between. CDR3 DNA: TGCGCCAGCAGCTTCCGGCCGGGGGGCCAGGAAGAGACCCAGTACTTC. It specifies CASSFRPGGQEETQYF.

This clone was counted between two and nine times. V gene TRBV20-1 combines with J gene TRBJ1-4, with unresolved D. V was clipped by 3 bases and J by 6 bases, with 5 bases between them. The CDR3 contains 11 residues. CDR1 is DFQATT, CDR2 SNEGSKA, per germline (reference sequence). The CDR3 protein is CSASTDEKLFF. CDR3 nucleotide sequence: TGCAGTGCTAGCACAGATGAAAAACTGTTTTTT.

The gene calls are TRBV14 and TRBJ2-3; 9 bases match TRBD1. J was trimmed by 5 bases and V by 4 bases; bases with no gene match: 10. The CDR3 sequence is 16 residues long. Germline-derived CDR1 and CDR2 are SGHDN and FVKESK. CDR3: CASSPRDRVGVDTQYF. CDR3 nucleotides: TGTGCCAGCAGCCCCCGGGACAGGGTTGGAGTAGATACGCAGTATTTT.

The chain is built from TRBV18 and TRBJ1-4; D unresolved. The germline CDR1 and CDR2 sequences are KGHSH and LQKENI. Trimming stripped 2 bases from V and 8 bases from J, with 15 bases between. The CDR3 extends over 15 amino acids. For the CDR3, the DNA is TGTGCCAGCTCACCAAAGCGGCAGGCGGTGGAAAAACTGTTTTTT. Its protein is CASSPKRQAVEKLFF.

In DNA, the CDR3 is TGTGCCAGCAGCTTAATTCTAGCGGGGGGCCCGGCAACCACAGATACGCAGTATTTT. Translation: CASSLILAGGPATTDTQYF. The J gene is TRBJ2-3, the V gene TRBV13, with 11 bases lining up with TRBD2. After removal of 2 bases from V and 2 bases from J, the junction contained 12 bases not matched to a gene. CDR1 and CDR2 from the germline V gene are PRHDT and FYEKMQ (reference sequence). There are 19 residues in the CDR3.

This clone was picked up one time. This sequence joins TRBV7-2 and TRBJ1-1; TRBD1 might be the D (5 bases). V was cut by 2 bases and J by 0 bases, with 10 bases left in between. The V gene's germline CDR1 is SGHTA and CDR2 FQGNSA. CDR3 size: 15 residues. The CDR3 bases are TGTGCCAGCAGCTTATCGACAGCGCTGAACACTGAAGCTTTCTTT. Its translation is CASSLSTALNTEAFF.

The rearrangement uses TRBV28 and TRBJ2-1, with 15 bases matching TRBD2. The trim removed 3 bases at V and 5 bases at J, leaving 11 bases unmatched. Germline V gene lookup returns CDR1 MDHEN and CDR2 SYDVKM. The CDR3 loop spans 19 amino acids. The CDR3 region is CASSFLTRTSGGVDNEQFF. The DNA of the CDR3 is TGTGCCAGCAGTTTCCTAACTAGGACTAGCGGGGGGGTCGACAATGAGCAGTTCTTC.

The chain links TRBV24-1 to TRBJ1-2; 10 bases are a match to TRBD1. The CDR3 has 13 residues. Trimming removed 9 bases from V and 6 bases from J; junction bases left unmatched: 6. Germline assignment: CDR1 KGHDR and CDR2 SFDVKD. This CDR3 is CATFGTGADGYTF. The CDR3 DNA sequence: TGTGCCACCTTTGGGACAGGGGCCGATGGCTACACCTTC.

This clone was found once. The chain links TRBV9 to TRBJ2-1, with 10 bases aligning to TRBD1. V trimming: 3 bases; J trimming: 3 bases; junction bases outside the gene matches: 9. Per germline, CDR1 SGDLS and CDR2 YYNGEE. The CDR3 is made up of 17 amino acids. The CDR3 here is CASSALTGTGVYNEQFF. CDR3 DNA: TGTGCCAGCAGCGCCCTTACCGGGACAGGGGTCTACAATGAGCAGTTCTTC.

In this sample, this clone turned up once. V is TRBV7-3 and J is TRBJ2-5; 8 nucleotides agree with TRBD2. Germline CDR1 SGHTA, CDR2 FQGTGA. This CDR3 has 15 residues. After removal of 5 bases from V and 3 bases from J, the junction contained 8 bases not matched to a gene. The CDR3 loop is CASSPAGGLEETQYF. CDR3 in DNA: TGTGCCAGCAGCCCCGCGGGGGGACTAGAAGAGACCCAGTACTTC.

The chain carries TRBV3-1 (or the pseudogene TRBV3-2) and TRBJ2-1; 7 bases agree with TRBD2. This CDR3 spans 13 amino acids. Trimming removed 11 bases from V and 7 bases from J; junction bases left unmatched: 11. Germline V gives CDR1 LGHDT, CDR2 YNNKEL (reference sequence). CDR3 in amino acids: CASEASGRNEQFF. DNA of the CDR3: TGTGCCTCGGAGGCTAGCGGAAGAAATGAGCAGTTCTTC.

The chain links TRBV6-4 to TRBJ2-3, with a possible D match to TRBD1 (6 bases). From germline, CDR1 is MRHNA and CDR2 SNTAGT. There are 15 residues in the CDR3. Trimming took off 3 bases at V and 0 bases at J, with 10 bases between the two ends. CDR3 loop: CASSERTDSTDTQYF. In DNA form, the CDR3 reads TGTGCCAGCAGTGAAAGGACAGACAGCACAGATACGCAGTATTTT.

The chain uses TRBV4-2 and TRBJ1-2; TRBD1 matches 8 bases. The CDR3 covers 15 residues. Germline V lookup: CDR1 LGHNA, CDR2 YNFKEQ. After removal of 0 bases from V and 3 bases from J, the junction contained 3 bases not matched to a gene. DNA of the CDR3: TGTGCCAGCAGCCAAGAACAGGGGGGACACTATGGCTACACCTTC. This codes for CASSQEQGGHYGYTF.

J is TRBJ1-6 and V is TRBV5-1; 7 bases align to TRBD1. This CDR3 has 17 residues. V trimming: 0 bases; J trimming: 7 bases; junction bases outside the gene matches: 10. Looked up from germline, CDR1 is SGHRS and CDR2 is YFSETQ. The CDR3 protein is CASSLASGQLINSPLHF. CDR3 bases: TGCGCCAGCAGCTTGGCCTCGGGACAGCTGATAAATTCACCCCTCCACTTT.

The rearrangement joins TRBV19 to TRBJ1-1; TRBD1 is a possible D gene (6 bases). V shed 4 bases and J shed 0 bases, with 12 bases lying between them. This CDR3 contains 15 residues. CDR1 and CDR2 from the germline V gene are LNHDA and SQIVND (reference sequence). In nucleotides, the CDR3 is TGTGCCAGTAGTAGTAAGGGGACAATGAACACTGAAGCTTTCTTT. This gives the protein CASSSKGTMNTEAFF.

The chain couples TRBV3-1 (or the pseudogene TRBV3-2) to TRBJ1-5; D unresolved. V was pared by 4 bases and J by 3 bases, with 7 bases between. Germline V lookup: CDR1 LGHDT, CDR2 YNNKEL (reference sequence). The CDR3 has 13 amino acids. CDR3 DNA sequence: TGTGCCAGCAGCCCTCGGGTCAATCAGCCCCAGCATTTT. Amino acid sequence: CASSPRVNQPQHF.

As for this clone: At one end the junction does not follow the germline gene, possibly because of a read error. V is TRBV5-1 and J is TRBJ1-2, with 10 bases fitting TRBD1. The CDR3 length is 15 residues. In germline, CDR1 is SGHRS, CDR2 YFSETQ. Here the CDR3 reads CASSPRDRGNYGYTF. The CDR3, as DNA: TGTGCCAGCAGCCCAAGGGACAGGGGAAACTATGGCTACACCTTC.

This chain joins TRBV3-1 (or the pseudogene TRBV3-2) and TRBJ2-6, with D possibly TRBD1 on 6 matching bases. Germline values: CDR1 LGHDT, CDR2 YNNKEL (reference sequence). This CDR3 has 19 amino acids. V was pared by 2 bases and J by 0 bases, with 17 bases between. CDR3 loop: CASSQLKDSLNSGANVLTF. The CDR3 nucleotides are TGTGCCAGCAGCCAACTAAAGGACAGTTTGAACTCTGGGGCCAACGTCCTGACTTTC.

To note about this clone: A read error may produce the germline difference seen at one junction end. The rearrangement uses TRBV5-1 and TRBJ1-1; TRBD1 agrees at 10 bases. There are 14 residues in the CDR3. Germline V CDR1 and CDR2: SGHRS, YFSETQ. In nucleotides, the CDR3 is TGTGCCAGCAGCGGGACAGGGGTACATACTGAAGCTTTCTTT. This encodes CASSGTGVHTEAFF.